Listed below are T cell receptor beta chains from one sample, sequenced in a study of beta chain features in type 1 diabetes. TCRdb's copy holds only in-frame clones and misses some; the assay was immunoSEQ multiplex PCR. In the table there are 150,000 or so clones, roughly 60% of which are singletons. Sample: naive CD4+ T cells from blood. These receptor sequences come from a man under 40 with type 1 diabetes. Each CDR3 is given with its conserved first and last residue. D genes are given only for firm matches. Size is stated for part of the rows, as once, few or many counts, or as a class when the clone is expanded.

CDR3: CASSYFRGSQETQYF
DNA: TGTGCCAGCAGTTATTTCCGAGGAAGCCAAGAGACCCAGTACTTC
J: TRBJ2-5
D: .
V: TRBV14
size: .

CDR3: CASSVGQGEETQYF
DNA: TGTGCCAGCAGTGTGGGACAGGGGGAAGAGACCCAGTACTTC
J: TRBJ2-5
D: TRBD1
V: TRBV25-1
size: .

CDR3: CAWSRAFDTQYF
DNA: TGTGCCTGGAGCAGGGCCTTTGATACGCAGTATTTT
J: TRBJ2-3
D: .
V: TRBV30
size: .

CDR3: CASSPGANPVLTF
DNA: TGTGCCAGCAGCCCCGGGGCGAACCCCGTCCTGACTTTC
J: TRBJ2-6
D: .
V: TRBV5-6
size: .

CDR3: CASSPQMNTEAFF
DNA: TGTGCCAGCAGTCCACAGATGAACACTGAAGCTTTCTTT
J: TRBJ1-1
D: .
V: TRBV6-6
size: .

CDR3: CASSLEKGEQYF
DNA: TGTGCCAGCAGCTTAGAAAAAGGCGAGCAGTACTTC
J: TRBJ2-7
D: .
V: TRBV11-2
size: .

CDR3: CAISVDSTDTQYF
DNA: TGTGCCATCAGTGTGGACAGCACAGATACGCAGTATTTT
J: TRBJ2-3
D: .
V: TRBV10-3
size: few

CDR3: CASSLVGAGYTF
DNA: TGTGCCAGCAGTTTAGTAGGGGCTGGCTACACCTTC
J: TRBJ1-2
D: .
V: TRBV28
size: .

CDR3: CAWRARDRGHLDTQYF
DNA: TGTGCCTGGAGGGCCCGGGACAGGGGGCATTTAGATACGCAGTATTTT
J: TRBJ2-3
D: TRBD1
V: TRBV30
size: .

CDR3: CASSSGQRNTEAFF
DNA: TGTGCCAGCAGCTCTGGACAGCGGAACACTGAAGCTTTCTTT
J: TRBJ1-1
D: .
V: TRBV7-9
size: .

CDR3: CASSLAERSYEQYF
DNA: TGCGCCAGCAGCTTGGCCGAACGGTCCTACGAGCAGTACTTC
J: TRBJ2-7
D: .
V: TRBV5-1
size: .

CDR3: CASRTGGSTDTQYF
DNA: TGTGCCAGCAGAACAGGGGGCAGCACAGATACGCAGTATTTT
J: TRBJ2-3
D: TRBD1
V: TRBV28
size: .

CDR3: CAWSFRGLSPLHF
DNA: TGTGCCTGGAGTTTTAGGGGGCTTTCACCCCTCCACTTT
J: TRBJ1-6
D: TRBD1
V: TRBV30
size: once

CDR3: CASSSTRIGQYF
DNA: TGTGCCAGCAGCTCCACTAGGATCGGGCAGTACTTC
J: TRBJ2-7
D: .
V: TRBV7-2
size: .

CDR3: CSLQRGDGLRGGYTF
DNA: TGCAGCCTCCAAAGGGGCGATGGTCTTCGTGGAGGCTACACCTTC
J: TRBJ1-2
D: .
V: TRBV29-1
size: .

CDR3: CASSPQDRGNTGELFF
DNA: TGTGCCAGCTCACCACAGGACAGGGGGAACACCGGGGAGCTGTTTTTT
J: TRBJ2-2
D: TRBD1
V: TRBV18
size: .

CDR3: CSASGGRSYEQYF
DNA: TGCAGCGCCTCCGGTGGCAGATCCTACGAGCAGTACTTC
J: TRBJ2-7
D: .
V: TRBV29-1
size: .

CDR3: CASSSGQGVREQYF
DNA: TGTGCCAGCAGTTCGGGACAGGGGGTGCGCGAGCAGTACTTC
J: TRBJ2-7
D: TRBD1
V: TRBV28
size: .

CDR3: CASSGQLNEQFF
DNA: TGTGCCAGCTCCGGGCAGCTTAATGAGCAGTTCTTC
J: TRBJ2-1
D: .
V: TRBV18
size: .

CDR3: CASSVRDRSSDTQYF
DNA: TGTGCCAGCAGCGTTAGGGACAGGTCGTCAGATACGCAGTATTTT
J: TRBJ2-3
D: TRBD1
V: TRBV9
size: .

CDR3: CASSGGNSPLHF
DNA: TGTGCCAGCAGTGGGGGAAATTCACCCCTCCACTTT
J: TRBJ1-6
D: .
V: TRBV28
size: .

CDR3: CAISDGRHTDTQYF
DNA: TGTGCCATCAGTGACGGGAGACACACAGATACGCAGTATTTT
J: TRBJ2-3
D: .
V: TRBV10-3
size: .

CDR3: CASSQGFNFRESSYNEQFF
DNA: TGCGCCAGCAGCCAAGGATTTAATTTTAGGGAGAGCTCCTACAATGAGCAGTTCTTC
J: TRBJ2-1
D: .
V: TRBV4-3
size: .

CDR3: CASRESGTGYGYTF
DNA: TGTGCCAGCCGCGAATCAGGGACAGGCTATGGCTACACCTTC
J: TRBJ1-2
D: TRBD1
V: TRBV28
size: .

CDR3: CASSRGLAGASYEQYF
DNA: TGTGCCAGCAGCCGAGGACTAGCGGGGGCGTCCTACGAGCAGTACTTC
J: TRBJ2-7
D: TRBD2
V: TRBV7-2
size: .

CDR3: CSGIGTATEAFF
DNA: TGCAGCGGCATAGGGACAGCCACTGAAGCTTTCTTT
J: TRBJ1-1
D: TRBD1
V: TRBV29-1
size: .

CDR3: CASSLVASETQYF
DNA: TGTGCCAGCAGCTTGGTAGCTTCAGAGACCCAGTACTTC
J: TRBJ2-5
D: .
V: TRBV5-4
size: .

CDR3: CASSVREMEQYF
DNA: TGTGCCAGCAGTGTCCGGGAAATGGAGCAGTACTTC
J: TRBJ2-7
D: .
V: TRBV28
size: few

CDR3: CASRRTRTSTDTQYF
DNA: TGTGCCAGCAGACGGACGCGGACTAGCACAGATACGCAGTATTTT
J: TRBJ2-3
D: .
V: TRBV27
size: .

CDR3: CASSSSGQGSYEQYF
DNA: TGTGCCAGCAGTTCCTCGGGACAGGGGTCCTACGAGCAGTACTTC
J: TRBJ2-7
D: TRBD1
V: TRBV28
size: .

CDR3: CATSGDLSSYTF
DNA: TGTGCCACCAGCGGTGACCTGAGTAGCTACACCTTC
J: TRBJ1-2
D: .
V: TRBV15
size: .

CDR3: CASSQVAGGNIQYF
DNA: TGCGCCAGCAGCCAAGTTGCAGGGGGGAACATTCAGTACTTC
J: TRBJ2-4
D: .
V: TRBV4-3
size: .

CDR3: CSAIRQGPDTEAFF
DNA: TGCAGCGCCATAAGACAGGGTCCAGACACTGAAGCTTTCTTT
J: TRBJ1-1
D: TRBD1
V: TRBV29-1
size: .

CDR3: CATRPGTENTGELFF
DNA: TGTGCCACCAGGCCCGGGACAGAAAACACCGGGGAGCTGTTTTTT
J: TRBJ2-2
D: TRBD1
V: TRBV15
size: .

CDR3: CSAAKDSTEAFF
DNA: TGCAGCGCCGCAAAGGACAGCACTGAAGCTTTCTTT
J: TRBJ1-1
D: .
V: TRBV29-1
size: few

CDR3: CASSQGLSSGANVLTF
DNA: TGCGCCAGCTCGCAGGGGCTGAGCTCTGGGGCCAACGTCCTGACTTTC
J: TRBJ2-6
D: .
V: TRBV5-1
size: .

CDR3: CASSKSGNPAYEQYF
DNA: TGTGCCAGCAGTAAATCAGGGAATCCAGCCTACGAGCAGTACTTC
J: TRBJ2-7
D: .
V: TRBV28
size: .

CDR3: CASSRFGGGGLDTQYF
DNA: TGTGCCAGCAGCCGCTTCGGCGGGGGGGGTTTAGATACGCAGTATTTT
J: TRBJ2-3
D: TRBD2
V: TRBV28
size: .

CDR3: CAWKAAQETQYF
DNA: TGTGCCTGGAAGGCAGCCCAAGAGACCCAGTACTTC
J: TRBJ2-5
D: .
V: TRBV30
size: .

CDR3: CASSVAGTDEKLFF
DNA: TGTGCCAGCAGCGTTGCCGGGACCGATGAAAAACTGTTTTTT
J: TRBJ1-4
D: .
V: TRBV5-6
size: .

CDR3: CSAVGLFNTEAFF
DNA: TGCAGCGCGGTAGGCCTGTTTAACACTGAAGCTTTCTTT
J: TRBJ1-1
D: .
V: TRBV29-1
size: .

CDR3: CASSQGPLAGKDTQYF
DNA: TGCGCCAGCAGCCAAGGTCCACTAGCGGGGAAGGATACGCAGTATTTT
J: TRBJ2-3
D: TRBD2
V: TRBV4-3
size: .

CDR3: CASSPLRDRYNEQFF
DNA: TGTGCCAGCTCACCACTCCGGGACAGGTACAATGAGCAGTTCTTC
J: TRBJ2-1
D: TRBD1
V: TRBV18
size: .

CDR3: CASSDGGTDTQYF
DNA: TGCGCCAGCAGCGACGGGGGAACAGATACGCAGTATTTT
J: TRBJ2-3
D: .
V: TRBV4-1
size: once

CDR3: CASSQDRANTEAFF
DNA: TGTGCCAGCAGCCAAGACAGGGCGAACACTGAAGCTTTCTTT
J: TRBJ1-1
D: TRBD1
V: TRBV7-9
size: .

CDR3: CASHGEQGLGEQYF
DNA: TGTGCCAGCCACGGAGAACAGGGTTTGGGCGAGCAGTACTTC
J: TRBJ2-7
D: .
V: TRBV28
size: .

CDR3: CASSFSTDTQYF
DNA: TGTGCCAGCAGCTTTAGCACAGATACGCAGTATTTT
J: TRBJ2-3
D: .
V: TRBV5-4
size: .

CDR3: CASSSERGGSTDTQYF
DNA: TGTGCCAGCAGCTCCGAGCGGGGGGGCAGCACAGATACGCAGTATTTT
J: TRBJ2-3
D: TRBD2
V: TRBV5-4
size: .

CDR3: CASSPVGTDTQYF
DNA: TGTGCCAGCAGCCCGGTTGGCACAGATACGCAGTATTTT
J: TRBJ2-3
D: .
V: TRBV9
size: .

CDR3: CASSGTGYNEQFF
DNA: TGTGCCAGCAGTGGAACAGGGTACAATGAGCAGTTCTTC
J: TRBJ2-1
D: .
V: TRBV25-1
size: .

CDR3: CSVTFAGAFQDTQYF
DNA: TGCAGCGTTACATTTGCAGGGGCCTTTCAAGATACGCAGTATTTT
J: TRBJ2-3
D: .
V: TRBV29-1
size: .

CDR3: CASSPGTATNEKLFF
DNA: TGTGCCAGCAGCCCGGGCACTGCAACTAATGAAAAACTGTTTTTT
J: TRBJ1-4
D: .
V: TRBV11-2
size: .

CDR3: CATSREKGHPQYF
DNA: TGTGCCACCAGCAGAGAAAAGGGCCATCCGCAGTATTTT
J: TRBJ2-3
D: .
V: TRBV15
size: .

CDR3: CASSVMINSGDEQYF
DNA: TGTGCCAGTAGTGTCATGATTAATTCCGGGGACGAGCAGTACTTC
J: TRBJ2-7
D: .
V: TRBV19
size: few